The source of this T cell receptor (beta chain) is a study of cytomegalovirus exposure and HLA in healthy donors (dated by TCRdb to about 2017). Regarding the study in general: According to an earlier analysis of 450 to 650 of the donors, about 179 million T cells yielded roughly 100 million unique TCR beta sequences and about 300 Gb of sequence data. An early release that covered around 590 HLA-typed donors contained approximately 300 gigabases of sequencing data and tens of millions of unique TCR sequences. The genetic ancestry cluster associated with self-reported Caucasian donors included about four fifths of the roughly 360 genotyped donors. The study was designed to test whether signatures of past pathogen exposure could be identified by cataloging public T cell receptors. The T cell repertoires of 666 subjects were profiled by immunosequencing and related to cytomegalovirus serostatus. Besides the first cohort of 666 subjects, a separate validation cohort made up of some 110 different subjects was used. The study combined high-throughput TCR immunosequencing, statistical association of individual TCRs with disease status, and machine learning to predict cytomegalovirus infection status. A later analysis re-analyzed previously published TCR beta repertoires from 650 to 800 donors and added high-resolution HLA genotyping to study TCR occurrence patterns. In the later analysis, no new phenotypic data were used to find candidate immune exposures; instead, reliance was placed on TCR beta sequences and their occurrence across donors. In an earlier analysis of several hundred of the donors, high-throughput TCR beta sequencing was used to judge whether each TCR beta V gene segment behaved as functional or pseudogenic. Donor age, sex, ethnicity and CMV serostatus were collected together with the repertoire data. Genome-wide SNP genotypes for about 65% of the roughly 670 donors were used in a later genetic analysis, which treated that subset as a discovery cohort. All discovery cohort repertoires had been generated on a single sequencing platform. HLA typing covered class I and class II loci at four-digit resolution. Typing coverage differed by locus: A, B, C, DRB1 and DQB1 were typed in roughly 620-630 donors, DQA1 in about 500, DPA1 in 600 to 610, and DPB1 in 400 to 490. Because of strong linkage in the cohort, five DR-DQ haplotypes were treated as single units for association and clustering. Among a few hundred genotyped donors of the cohort, an average of around 240,000 unique TCR beta nucleotide sequences were sequenced per donor, roughly 18% of them non-productive.

On this clone: Which antigen it targets is not known. No per-base quality is available; no much larger clone lies one base away.

General study outcomes and caveats: In vitro tests confirmed that a few of the cytomegalovirus-associated TCR beta chains recognize cytomegalovirus antigens. Compared with equally common non-associated chains, HLA-associated TCR beta chains in a later analysis were more clonally expanded and had lower generation probabilities. A later analysis reported that several top co-occurrence clusters appeared linked to parvovirus B19, influenza, CMV and Epstein-Barr virus. The cohort was sequenced for TCR beta chains only, and without alpha or paired-chain data the features that could be detected were limited. In a later genetic analysis, fewer N-insertions in productive TCRs were reported among donors in an Asian-associated ancestry cluster than the roughly 710-donor mean. Across donors, most TCR sequences were observed very rarely, whereas some public TCRs were present in many individuals. An association between a missense DCLRE1C variant and V-gene and J-gene trimming of TCR beta chains was found in a later genetic analysis and replicated in an independent cohort. In an earlier analysis of approximately 590 of the donors, most TCR beta V segments appeared in productive rearrangements about 90% or about 30% of the time, broadly matching IMGT annotations. Strong co-occurrence of HLA alleles, especially DR and DQ, made assigning TCR associations to individual alleles difficult. Roughly uniform sequencing depth across donors was assumed in presence/absence analyses, although this assumption may not hold. The 87-base-pair reads could not distinguish some IMGT-functional V segments, including TRBV6-2 and TRBV6-3, so those segments were excluded. The study gave a list of about 160 TCR beta chains associated with cytomegalovirus. Because counts were too low, more than 15 rarely observed V segments, including chromosome 9 orphons, were excluded from the earlier analysis of roughly 580 of the donors. Because some donors lacked HLA typing at each locus, the association tests relied only on the typed subset. It was suggested by the authors that the approach could potentially be generalized to other disease states and immunological phenotypes. A later analysis found that most CMV-associated TCR beta chains appeared HLA-restricted, with HLA associations seemingly driven largely by CMV exposure. A group of highly shared sequence variants was considered likely to be a technical artifact of the sequencing pipeline. According to a later analysis, TCR association rates differed among HLA loci, with DRB1 alleles showing the most associated TCRs and HLA-C alleles showing the fewest. Cytomegalovirus status was reported to be diagnosed by the classifier with high specificity and sensitivity in both the original and validation cohorts. CMV serostatus was the only immune exposure information available for the cohort. A further reported finding was that TCR beta sequences accurately predicted the HLA-A and HLA-B alleles for most subjects in the first cohort. Linkage disequilibrium might explain the correlated functional status among segregating V segments, but an unknown experimental factor could not be ruled out. In a later analysis, some 18,000 TCR beta sequences were associated with specific HLA alleles at a false discovery rate of 0.05.

The cohort was made up of roughly 670 healthy bone marrow donors. Cohort members were all nominally healthy when sampled, although unrecorded immune exposures were likely present. The donor tested CMV seronegative, placing the donor among the 300 to 400 seronegative members of the cohort. A peripheral blood sample was collected from each donor, and TCR beta sequencing was performed on peripheral blood mononuclear cells. The Qiagen DNeasy Blood Extraction Kit was used to extract genomic DNA from the blood cell samples. CDR1 MNHEY and CDR2 SVGAGI are derived from the germline V gene. Including the terminal cysteine and phenylalanine, the CDR3 comprises 15 residues. The entry retains the CDR3 DNA only, 45 bases that are in frame from base 1. For this chain, trimming is 2 bases at the V end and 2 bases at the J end, and the number of junction bases without a gene match is 5. The method behind the library was the immunoSEQ multiplex PCR assay. The multiplex PCR relied on a mix of 60 forward primers for TCR Vbeta segments and 13 reverse primers for TCR Jbeta segments. The CDR3 region of rearranged TCR beta genes was amplified from genomic DNA by a multiplex PCR assay. On the Illumina HiSeq System, the amplified TCR beta libraries were sequenced as 87-base-pair reads. Regarding the original processing steps: In a later analysis, 77 million or so unique TCR beta chains were counted across the 500 to 850 repertoires, and about 9.9 million of these chains were shared by at least two donors. To remove PCR and sequencing errors, raw reads were error-corrected and collapsed into unique sequences using a nearest-neighbor algorithm that merged closely related sequences. V, D and J gene segments were assigned by aligning CDR3 sequences to IMGT reference sequences. For a sequence to be retained, at least a six-nucleotide match to both a V gene segment and a J gene segment was required. A rearrangement was called productive if the CDR3 had no stop codons and remained in frame with V and J, and every other rearrangement was called non-productive. CDR3 was defined according to IMGT convention as the region running from the second conserved V-encoded cysteine to the conserved J-encoded phenylalanine. Sequences without an unambiguous match to a single V gene segment were excluded from the earlier analysis of approximately 600 of the donors. In an earlier analysis of some 590 of the donors, V segments were called functional above 56.7% productive rearrangements and were called segregating when the between-donor standard deviation exceeded 5%. A statistical classification framework was built for diagnosing cytomegalovirus status from the catalog of TCR beta chain sequences. In a later analysis, V and J genes were assigned by comparing TCR nucleotide sequences against IMGT/GENE-DB human TR gene sequences. A later analysis assigned CDR3 sequences and most-parsimonious VDJ recombination scenarios with the TCRdist pipeline. In a later analysis, every TCR beta chain was defined by the combination of its CDR3 amino acid sequence and its V-gene family, and reads without a unique V-gene family were dropped. To address suspected cross-contamination and a sequencing artifact, a later analysis removed roughly 580 highly shared, low-generation-probability nucleotide sequences. A later analysis calculated a clonal expansion index for each public chain from normalized within-repertoire ranks of inferred template counts. A later analysis computed generation probabilities with a VDJ recombination model fitted to out-of-frame rearrangements, and checked the results against IGoR. In a later analysis, hypergeometric tests were used to score TCR-TCR, TCR-HLA and TCR-CMV co-occurrence, with a repertoire-size bias correction applied to TCR pairs. False discovery rates were estimated in a later analysis by permuting HLA or CMV assignments 20 times. In a later analysis, co-occurring TCRs were grouped with DBSCAN, and TCRdist sequence similarity was added when clustering was performed within HLA-allele-positive subsets. For co-occurrence clustering, repertoires with fewer than 30,000 or more than 120,000 public chains were excluded, along with about five repertoires with anomalous nucleotide sharing. TCRdb re-hosts the immuneACCESS table, in-frame sequences only. Its copies lack some clones; in the studies checked, an unresolved V gene accounts for under half of them, and the cause for the rest is not known. For V, J and clone size, that table is used; D and trimming come from the DNA. Recorded for this sample are roughly 81,000 clones; under 85% of them occurred a single time. The ten largest clonotypes hold roughly 1.9% of the sample.

The V and J genes are TRBV6-5 and TRBJ2-7; TRBD1 agrees with 8 junctional bases. This receptor was identified in a boy between 5 and 17 years old in good health and CMV-seronegative. The sequencing sample was made of PBMCs. CDR3 protein: CASSYTRGRTYEQYF. The bases are TGTGCCAGCAGTTACACCAGGGGGCGAACCTACGAGCAGTACTTC.